The 8 T cell receptor beta chains below come from one sample, sequenced in a study of cytomegalovirus exposure and HLA in healthy donors. Use of 60 Vbeta and 13 Jbeta primers characterized the PCR. Sequenced by immunoSEQ multiplex PCR; TCRdb stores in-frame clones only, minus some. This sample yields 150,000 to 200,000 clones, of which approximately 80% are seen a single time; roughly 6.7% belongs to the top ten. Material for sequencing was PBMCs. The origin of the receptors is a man between 45 and 60 years old in good health and CMV-seropositive.

V usage is TRBV7-3 and J usage is TRBJ1-2, with TRBD1 as a possible D gene (5 bases). The CDR3 sequence is 14 residues long. Trimming took off 1 base at V and 3 bases at J, with 9 bases between the two ends. Germline lookup yields CDR1 SGHTA and CDR2 FQGTGA. This CDR3 reads CASSLNGGDYGYTF. DNA for the CDR3: TGTGCCAGCAGCTTAAATGGGGGGGACTATGGCTACACCTTC.

This clone was seen more than once but under ten times. The chain couples TRBV19 to TRBJ2-1, with 9 bases identical to TRBD2. The germline V gene encodes CDR1 LNHDA and CDR2 SQIVND (reference sequence). V lost 6 bases and J lost 8; bases outside the gene matches: 11. The CDR3 runs 15 residues. CDR3 loop: CASRPISGSFDEQFF. CDR3 nucleotides: TGTGCCAGTAGACCCATTAGCGGGAGTTTCGATGAGCAGTTCTTC.

This chain's CDR3 is CASSLTSGRGDEQFF. The CDR3 coding sequence is TGTGCCAGCAGTTTAACGAGCGGGAGGGGGGATGAGCAGTTCTTC. The chain has TRBV27 and TRBJ2-1; 10 bases align to TRBD2. The germline V gene has CDR1 MNHEY and CDR2 SMNVEV (reference sequence). V gave up 2 bases and J gave up 8 bases; unmatched junction bases: 6. CDR3 length: 15 amino acids.

The CDR3 sequence is CASSFGRTLDYEQYF. The CDR3 DNA reads as TGTGCCAGCAGTTTCGGACGGACTCTGGACTACGAGCAGTACTTC. This chain uses TRBV27 with TRBJ2-7, with D perhaps TRBD2 (5 bases). The CDR3 totals 15 residues. V lost 3 bases and J lost 3, with 15 bases in between. The V gene's germline CDR1 is MNHEY and CDR2 SMNVEV (reference sequence).

The chain is built from TRBV9 and TRBJ2-2; 10 bases line up with TRBD2. This CDR3 is 16 amino acids long. V lost 0 bases to trimming and J lost 6 bases; unmatched junction nucleotides: 5. CDR1 and CDR2 (germline): SGDLS, YYNGEE. The CDR3 loop reads CASSVVSSGSSGELFF. The CDR3 bases are TGTGCCAGCAGCGTAGTGTCTAGCGGGAGTTCCGGGGAGCTGTTTTTT.

Only one count was recorded for this clone. The chain joins TRBV19 to TRBJ1-1; 9 bases are a match to TRBD1. The germline gives CDR1 LNHDA, CDR2 SQIVND (reference sequence). CDR3 length: 15 amino acids. Trimming took 6 bases from V and 5 from J; bases not matched to a gene: 10. The CDR3 reads CASSLLRTGETEAFF. The CDR3 DNA reads TGTGCCAGTAGCCTTCTTCGGACAGGGGAAACTGAAGCTTTCTTT.

The chain links TRBV7-7 to TRBJ2-1; D remains ambiguous. This CDR3 contains 17 residues. Trimming took off 4 bases at V and 0 bases at J, with 16 bases between the two ends. The germline V gene has CDR1 SSHAT and CDR2 FNYEAQ (reference sequence). The CDR3 sequence is CASSSNTIESSYNEQFF. CDR3 in DNA: TGTGCCAGCAGCTCGAACACCATTGAAAGCTCCTACAATGAGCAGTTCTTC.

This clone has just a few counts. This chain links TRBV10-3 with TRBJ2-7; D gene unclear. Trimming pared 0 bases from V and 3 bases from J, leaving 6 bases between. The germline V gene encodes CDR1 ENHRY and CDR2 SYGVKD. The CDR3 runs to 13 residues. CDR3 nucleotide sequence: TGTGCCATCAGTGAGTCTGGAGACTACGAGCAGTACTTC. Translated, it gives CAISESGDYEQYF.